The present T cell receptor (beta chain) was sequenced within a study of blood T cells in healthy people across ages. Germline V gene lookup returns CDR1 ENHRY and CDR2 SYGVKD. The CDR3 runs 13 residues. Concerning this clonotype: The antigen remains unidentified.

Findings and caveats of the study: Conclusively comparing naive with antigen-experienced cells was impossible with unsorted PBMCs.

Donors ranged from 6 to 90 years old and were healthy Caucasians in Russia. Each sample yielded at least 6 million isolated PBMCs. A second about 7 to 12 cycle PCR used barcoded and J-beta primers. Using its own MiXCR run on the 5' RACE reads, TCRdb lists one record per CDR3 protein. The sample holds around 690,000 distinct CDR3 sequences; roughly 53% are singletons and the top ten take approximately 40%. The receptor was isolated from a man in his sixties in good health. The chain has TRBV10-3 and TRBJ2-4, with TRBD2 matching 11 bases. The DNA end lines up better with TRBJ2-5; the J call may be wrong. Sequenced input: blood. This chain's CDR3 is CATTSGDQETQYF. As DNA, the CDR3 is TGTGCCACGACTAGCGGGGACCAAGAGACCCAGTACTTC.